The 6 T cell receptor beta chains below were found in one sample sequenced in a study of blood T cell repertoires in COVID-19. TCRdb keeps only in-frame clones here, not all; method: immunoSEQ multiplex PCR. The sample carries a few hundred thousand clones, approximately 88% recorded once. The sample was peripheral blood. These TCRs come from a woman aged 25-40 years with COVID-19, enrolled during active disease.

The gene calls are TRBV4-3 and TRBJ1-1; a possible D gene is TRBD1 (6 bases). The V gene lost 6 bases and the J gene lost 1 base, with 9 bases spanning the gap. CDR1 LGHNA and CDR2 YSLEER come from the germline V gene. The CDR3 extends over 13 amino acids. The CDR3 coding sequence is TGCGCCAGCAGGGGACACGGGAACACTGAAGCTTTCTTT. Encoded protein: CASRGHGNTEAFF.

The chain uses TRBV11-3 and TRBJ2-2; possibly TRBD2 for D (6 bases). Between the trimmed V and J ends, which lost 4 bases and 0 bases, there was a span of 12 bases. The CDR3 has 16 residues. Per the germline V gene, CDR1 is SGHNT and CDR2 is YENEEA. The CDR3: CASSYRDSANTGELFF. CDR3 sequence (DNA): TGTGCCAGCAGCTATAGGGACTCCGCGAACACCGGGGAGCTGTTTTTT.

This chain joins TRBV6-5 and TRBJ2-2; D not resolved. Trimming took off 10 bases at V and 3 bases at J, with 15 bases between the two ends. This CDR3 comprises 14 residues. Germline V gene lookup returns CDR1 MNHEY and CDR2 SVGAGI. Here the CDR3 reads CATTGGSYTGELFF. DNA of the CDR3: TGTGCCACCACCGGCGGCTCTTACACCGGGGAGCTGTTTTTT.

The chain joins TRBV7-9 to TRBJ1-3; 8 nucleotides line up with TRBD1. V lost 6 bases to trimming and J lost 4 bases; unmatched junction nucleotides: 11. Germline-derived CDR1 and CDR2 are SEHNR and FQNEAQ (reference sequence). CDR3 size: 16 residues. The CDR3 sequence: CASRPPGGSGGNTIYF. The DNA for the CDR3 is TGTGCCAGCAGGCCTCCAGGGGGCTCCGGAGGAAACACCATATATTTT.

The CDR3 loop is CASSPGTGTYNEQFF. The CDR3 coding sequence is TGTGCCAGCAGTCCCGGGACAGGGACCTACAATGAGCAGTTCTTC. The chain combines TRBV9 with TRBJ2-1, with TRBD1 matching over 9 bases. The V gene end was trimmed by 5 bases and the J gene end by 2 bases; junction bases not matched to a gene: 5. CDR1 SGDLS and CDR2 YYNGEE come from the germline V gene. The CDR3 runs 15 residues.

The chain is built from TRBV6-2 or TRBV6-3 and TRBJ2-1; the match to TRBD1 covers 8 bases. CDR1 is MNHEY and CDR2 is SVGEGT in the germline V gene. The CDR3 contains 12 residues. V was clipped by 5 bases and J by 14 bases; unmatched bases: 8. In DNA form, the CDR3 reads TGTGCCAGCAGTGCATCGGACAGGGTGGAGTTCTTC. It yields the protein CASSASDRVEFF.